The 8 T cell receptor beta chains listed next were all sequenced from one sample in a study of long-term antiretroviral therapy in people with HIV. The assay, immunoSEQ v3.0, was run at survey level. The table came from immunoSEQ multiplex PCR; TCRdb's copy has only in-frame clones and leaves some out. The table shows under 35,000 clones, with approximately 96% occurring only once. The sample here was unsorted PBMCs, taken roughly 6.9 years after starting antiretroviral therapy. These receptors were taken from a man under 40 with HIV.

This clone showed up just once. The chain recombines TRBV7-9 with TRBJ1-2; D is undetermined. V shed 1 base and J shed 6 bases, with 3 bases lying between them. Germline loops: CDR1 SEHNR, CDR2 FQNEAQ (reference sequence). The length of the CDR3 is 11 residues. The CDR3 bases are TGTGCCAGCAGCTTAGGAGATGGCTACACCTTC. Protein: CASSLGDGYTF.

This chain links TRBV7-6 with TRBJ2-2, with a possible D match to TRBD2 (6 bases). V was trimmed by 6 bases and J by 0 bases, leaving 11 bases between them. CDR1 is SGHVS, CDR2 FNYEAQ, per germline. This CDR3 region has 15 residues. The CDR3 here is CASRSRGSNTGELFF. CDR3 nucleotide sequence: TGTGCCAGCAGATCCCGGGGGTCGAACACCGGGGAGCTGTTTTTT. Variable domain in full (rest from reference TRBV7-6 and TRBJ2-2): GAGVSQSPRYKVTKRGQDVALRCDPISGHVSLYWYRQALGQGPEFLTYFNYEAQQDKSGLPNDRFSAERPEGSISTLTIQRTEQRDSAMYRCASRSRGSNTGELFFGEGSRLTVL.

In DNA, the CDR3 is TGCAGCGTTGGGGGCAGACAGGAAGCTAACTATGGCTACACCTTC. Translated, it gives CSVGGRQEANYGYTF. The V and J genes are TRBV29-1 and TRBJ1-2; D perhaps matches TRBD1 (6 bases). This CDR3 has 15 residues. The V and J ends lost 4 bases and 0 bases respectively, with 15 bases between them. The germline CDR1 and CDR2 sequences are SQVTM and ANQGSEA.

CDR3 amino acids: CASSKGQGDYGYTF. CDR3 in DNA: TGTGCCAGTAGTAAGGGACAGGGCGACTATGGCTACACCTTC. The V gene is TRBV19, the J gene TRBJ1-2; 9 positions match TRBD1. The CDR3 has 14 amino acids. V lost 4 bases, J lost 3 bases, and 3 bases stayed unmatched. Germline loops: CDR1 LNHDA, CDR2 SQIVND (reference sequence).

V and J are TRBV5-5 and TRBJ2-3; D possibly matches TRBD1 or TRBD2 (6 bases each). The CDR3 sequence is 17 residues long. Trimming removed 0 bases from V and 0 bases from J, with 14 bases in between. Per the germline V gene, CDR1 is SGHKS and CDR2 is YYEKEE (reference sequence). The CDR3 reads CASSLANRGASTDTQYF. The CDR3 nucleotides read TGTGCCAGCAGCTTGGCTAATAGGGGGGCTAGCACAGATACGCAGTATTTT.

This chain connects TRBV5-6 to TRBJ2-7; possibly TRBD2 for D (6 bases). The CDR3 spans 15 residues. The germline gives CDR1 SGHDT, CDR2 YYEEEE. The V end lost 2 bases, the J end lost 2 bases, and 14 bases lay between the germline ends. The CDR3 sequence: CASSFLEGLAYEQYF. The DNA of the CDR3 is TGTGCCAGCAGCTTTCTGGAGGGATTAGCCTACGAGCAGTACTTC.

The chain recombines TRBV5-6 with TRBJ1-4; D is possibly TRBD1 (6 bases). The germline V gene encodes CDR1 SGHDT and CDR2 YYEEEE. The V gene lost 0 bases and the J gene lost 6 bases, with 15 bases spanning the gap. The CDR3 covers 16 residues. CDR3 sequence (DNA): TGTGCCAGCAGCTTGGCAGGGGACACCGCATATGAAAAACTGTTTTTT. Its protein product is CASSLAGDTAYEKLFF.

The J gene is TRBJ2-7, the V gene TRBV6-6; maybe TRBD2 (6 bases). The CDR3 is 15 residues long. Trimming pared 6 bases from V and 0 bases from J, leaving 15 bases between. The germline CDR1 and CDR2 sequences are MNHNY and SVGAGI (reference sequence). In DNA, the CDR3 is TGTGCCAGCAGACGGGCTAGCGATAGCTCCTACGAGCAGTACTTC. Its translation is CASRRASDSSYEQYF.